This T cell receptor (beta chain) was found in a study of identical twins. This clonotype has at least ten counts. This CDR3 is built from 19 residues. In germline, CDR1 is MDHEN, CDR2 SYDVKM. Unmatched junction bases numbered 12, after V lost 2 bases and J lost 4 bases. Template switching supplied a universal primer site; unique molecular identifiers were carried on the cDNA. TCRdb independently ran MiXCR on the 5' RACE reads; one entry per CDR3 protein. The repertoire has 200,000 to 250,000 distinct CDR3 sequences, about 7% of them found once; the top ten carry 3% to 4%. The data were also submitted as part of a second study, on yellow fever vaccine responses in identical twins.

The TCR sequence derives from a woman aged 18 to 35 in good health. This chain uses TRBV28 with TRBJ2-3; 13 bases match TRBD2. Sequenced: memory (CD45RO+) T cells sorted from blood. In nucleotides, the CDR3 is TGTGCCAGCAGTTTAGGCAGCTATACTAGCGGGAGGGGAGCAGATACGCAGTATTTT. Residues: CASSLGSYTSGRGADTQYF.